This T cell receptor beta chain is drawn from a study of PD-1 blockade in classical Hodgkin lymphoma. Whole-study context: Intravenous delivery of nivolumab at 3 mg/kg to patients occurred every 2 weeks. Overall study results and limits: The authors excluded patients who started nivolumab under 1 year after ASCT.

No patient escaped relapse after autologous stem cell transplantation, and brentuximab vedotin exposure varied. Worth noting for this clone: Its antigen is still unknown.

Here immunoSEQ multiplex PCR was the method, and the copy in TCRdb shows in-frame clones only, minus some. Here the sample spans tens of thousands of clones, around 67% being singletons. The CDR3 spans 12 residues. CDR1 is LNHDA and CDR2 is SQIVND in the germline V gene (reference sequence). J gave up 6 bases and V 8 bases, and 1 base lay outside the gene matches. The receptor was derived from a human donor with classical Hodgkin lymphoma. The sample was peripheral blood mononuclear cells (PBMCs), taken before the second cycle of nivolumab. This chain links TRBV19 with TRBJ1-5; 10 bases agree with TRBD1. The CDR3 DNA sequence: TGTGCCAGTGGACAGGGGGTTCAGCCCCAGCATTTT. It codes for CASGQGVQPQHF.